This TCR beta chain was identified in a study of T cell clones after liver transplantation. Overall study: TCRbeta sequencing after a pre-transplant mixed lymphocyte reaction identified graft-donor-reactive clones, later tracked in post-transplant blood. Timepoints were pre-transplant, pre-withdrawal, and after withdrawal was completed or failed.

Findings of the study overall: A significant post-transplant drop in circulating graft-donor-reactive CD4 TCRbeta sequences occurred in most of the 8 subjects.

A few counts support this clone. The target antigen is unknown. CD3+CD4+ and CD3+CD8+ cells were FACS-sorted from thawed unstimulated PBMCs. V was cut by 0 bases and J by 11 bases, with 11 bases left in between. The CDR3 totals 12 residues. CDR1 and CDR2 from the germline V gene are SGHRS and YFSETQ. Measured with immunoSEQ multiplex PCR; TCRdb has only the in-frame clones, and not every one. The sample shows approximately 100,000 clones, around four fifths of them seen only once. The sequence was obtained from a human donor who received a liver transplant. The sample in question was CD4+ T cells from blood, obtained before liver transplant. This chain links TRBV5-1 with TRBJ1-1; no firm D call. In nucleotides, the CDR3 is TGCGCCAGCAGCTTGGACTTGGGTCGGGCTTTCTTT. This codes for CASSLDLGRAFF.